This T cell receptor (beta chain) came from a study of T cells in localized non-small cell lung cancer. CDR1 and CDR2 from the germline V gene are SGDLS and YYNGEE. The trim removed 4 bases at V and 9 bases at J, leaving 6 bases unmatched. The CDR3 has 15 amino acids. Clones were read by immunoSEQ multiplex PCR, and TCRdb kept only the in-frame ones, dropping some. The table shows some 3,200 clones, with roughly 29% occurring only once. The receptor's source is a man aged 35 to 69 with stage I lung adenocarcinoma. The chain links TRBV9 to TRBJ1-6; 11 bases agree with TRBD1. The material was lung tumor tissue, obtained before any cancer treatment. The CDR3 reads CASSTRTGGGSPLHF. The CDR3, as DNA: TGTGCCAGCAGCACGCGGACAGGGGGCGGTTCACCCCTCCACTTT. The variable domain in full, completed from reference TRBV9 and TRBJ1-6, reads DSGVTQTPKHLITATGQRVTLRCSPRSGDLSVYWYQQSLDQGLQFLIQYYNGEERAKGNILERFSAQQFPDLHSELNLSSLELGDSALYFCASSTRTGGGSPLHFGNGTRLTVT.